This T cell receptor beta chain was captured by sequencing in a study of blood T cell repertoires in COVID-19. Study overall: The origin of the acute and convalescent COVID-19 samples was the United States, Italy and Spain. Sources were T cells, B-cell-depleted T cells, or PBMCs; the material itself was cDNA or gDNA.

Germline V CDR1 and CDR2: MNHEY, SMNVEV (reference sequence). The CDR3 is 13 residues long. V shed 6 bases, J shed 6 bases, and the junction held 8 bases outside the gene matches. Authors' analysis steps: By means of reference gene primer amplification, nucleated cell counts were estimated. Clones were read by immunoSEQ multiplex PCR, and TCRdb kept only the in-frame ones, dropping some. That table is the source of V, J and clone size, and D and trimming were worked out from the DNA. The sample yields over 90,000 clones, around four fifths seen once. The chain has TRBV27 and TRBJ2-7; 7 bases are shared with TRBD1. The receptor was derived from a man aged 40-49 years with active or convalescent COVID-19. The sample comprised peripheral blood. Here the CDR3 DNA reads TGTGCCAGCAGCCCACAGGGGAGAGGCGAGCAGTACTTC. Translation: CASSPQGRGEQYF.